This record covers a single T cell receptor beta chain. Its specificity is not known. TRB was amplified by touch-down multiplex PCR, primer pools A and B combined. TCRdb derives one entry per CDR3 protein from the multiplex PCR reads, leaving out DNA. The sample data list over 5,000 distinct CDR3 sequences. The sample originates from a study of T cell clusters in autoimmune cytopenias. Study-level findings and limits: Active autoimmune hepatitis patients had roughly 2.7-fold fewer exclusive TRB clusters than healthy donors. Primary autoimmune cytopenia patients seemingly lacked the physiological T cell clusters found in healthy donors.

Some 38,000 genome equivalents of blood DNA were amplified for TRB. Germline values: CDR1 GTSNPN, CDR2 SVGIG (reference sequence). CDR3 length: 17 amino acids. The clonotype was recovered from a human donor with an autoimmune cytopenia or autoimmune hepatitis (not recorded which). The material sequenced was peripheral blood. The V call is TRBV30, the J call TRBJ2-5; checking the TCRdb D call of TRBD2 is not possible without DNA. CDR3 loop: CAWSVGLAGANIETQYF. Using reference TRBV30 and TRBJ2-5 for the parts outside the CDR3, the full variable domain is SQTIHQWPATLVQPVGSPLSLECTVEGTSNPNLYWYRQAAGRGLQLLFYSVGIGQISSEVPQNLSASRPQDRQFILSSKKLLLSDSGFYLCAWSVGLAGANIETQYFGPGTRLLVL.